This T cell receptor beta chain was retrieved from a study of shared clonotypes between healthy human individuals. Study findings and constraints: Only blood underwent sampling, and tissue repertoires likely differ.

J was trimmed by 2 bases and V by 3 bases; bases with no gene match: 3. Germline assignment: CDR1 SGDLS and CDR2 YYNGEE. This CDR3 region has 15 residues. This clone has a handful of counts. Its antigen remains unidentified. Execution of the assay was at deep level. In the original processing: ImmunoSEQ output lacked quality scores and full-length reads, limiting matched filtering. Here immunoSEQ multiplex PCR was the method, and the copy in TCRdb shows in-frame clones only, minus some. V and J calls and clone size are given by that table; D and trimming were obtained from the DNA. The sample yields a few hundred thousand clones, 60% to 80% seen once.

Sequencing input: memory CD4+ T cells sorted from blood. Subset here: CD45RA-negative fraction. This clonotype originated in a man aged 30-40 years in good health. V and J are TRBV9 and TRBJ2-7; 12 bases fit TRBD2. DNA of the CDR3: TGTGCCAGCAGCGCAGGACTAGCGGGGACCTACGAGCAGTACTTC. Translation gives CASSAGLAGTYEQYF. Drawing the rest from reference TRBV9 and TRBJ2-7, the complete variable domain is DSGVTQTPKHLITATGQRVTLRCSPRSGDLSVYWYQQSLDQGLQFLIQYYNGEERAKGNILERFSAQQFPDLHSELNLSSLELGDSALYFCASSAGLAGTYEQYFGPGTRLTVT.